The following is a T cell receptor (beta chain) sequence with its context. Its antigen is unidentified. This clone may be a read error of a much larger clone one base away. The CDR3 does not end in the conserved phenylalanine or tryptophan, so this is likely a read error. CDR1 SQVTM and CDR2 ANQGSEA come from the germline V gene. Trimming pared 6 bases from V and 8 bases from J, leaving 8 bases between. The CDR3 covers 10 residues. This sample is part of a study of shared clonotypes between healthy human individuals. Study observations and caveats: The authors sampled blood alone, and tissue repertoires likely differ.

Data came from immunoSEQ multiplex PCR; TCRdb stores just in-frame clones and leaves some out. The table shows over a million clones, with around 78% occurring only once. Sequenced input: memory CD4+ T cells from PBMCs. Regarding subset: CD45RA-negative fraction. This TCR was recovered from a man aged 18 to 29 in good health. Some clones in this sample may be carry-over from other donors' samples. This rearrangement joins TRBV29-1 to TRBJ1-3; no clear D gene. The CDR3 nucleotides are TGCAGCGTGCGGGCTGACACCATATATCTT. Encoded protein: CSVRADTIYL.